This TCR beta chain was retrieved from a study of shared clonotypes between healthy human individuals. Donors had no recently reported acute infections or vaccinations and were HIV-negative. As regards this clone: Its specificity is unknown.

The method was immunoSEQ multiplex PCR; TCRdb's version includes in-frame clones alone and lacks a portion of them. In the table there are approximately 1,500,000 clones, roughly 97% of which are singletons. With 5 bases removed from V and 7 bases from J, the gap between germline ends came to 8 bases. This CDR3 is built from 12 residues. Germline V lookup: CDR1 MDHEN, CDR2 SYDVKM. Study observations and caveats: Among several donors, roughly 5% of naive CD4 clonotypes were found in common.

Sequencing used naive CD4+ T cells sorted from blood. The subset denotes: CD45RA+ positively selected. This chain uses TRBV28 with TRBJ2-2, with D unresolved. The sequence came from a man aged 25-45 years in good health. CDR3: CASSPLVGELFF. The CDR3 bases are TGTGCCAGCAGTCCCCTGGTCGGGGAGCTGTTTTTT. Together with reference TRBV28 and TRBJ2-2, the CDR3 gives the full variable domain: DVKVTQSSRYLVKRTGEKVFLECVQDMDHENMFWYRQDPGLGLRLIYFSYDVKMKEKGDIPEGYSVSREKKERFSLILESASTNQTSMYLCASSPLVGELFFGEGSRLTVL.